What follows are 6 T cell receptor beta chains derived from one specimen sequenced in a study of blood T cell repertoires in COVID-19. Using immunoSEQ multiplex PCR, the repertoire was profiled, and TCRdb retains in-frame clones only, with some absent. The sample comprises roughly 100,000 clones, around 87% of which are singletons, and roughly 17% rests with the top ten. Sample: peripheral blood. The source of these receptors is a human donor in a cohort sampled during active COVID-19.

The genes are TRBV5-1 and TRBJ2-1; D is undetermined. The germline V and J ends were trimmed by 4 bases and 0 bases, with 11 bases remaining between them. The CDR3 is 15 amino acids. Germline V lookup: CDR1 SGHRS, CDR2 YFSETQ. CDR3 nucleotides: TGCGCCAGCAGCCCTGAAAGGAGCTCCTACAATGAGCAGTTCTTC. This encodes CASSPERSSYNEQFF.

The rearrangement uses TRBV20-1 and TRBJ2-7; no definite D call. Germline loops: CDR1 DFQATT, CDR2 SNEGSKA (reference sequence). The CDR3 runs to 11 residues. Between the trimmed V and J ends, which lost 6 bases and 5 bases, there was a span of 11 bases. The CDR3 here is CSAPLVHEQYF. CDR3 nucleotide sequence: TGCAGTGCCCCCCTTGTCCACGAGCAGTACTTC.

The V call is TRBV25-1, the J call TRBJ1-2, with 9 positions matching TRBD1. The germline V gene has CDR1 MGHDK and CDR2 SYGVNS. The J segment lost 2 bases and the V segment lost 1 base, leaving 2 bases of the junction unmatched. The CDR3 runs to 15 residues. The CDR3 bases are TGTGCCAGCAGTGAATGGGGGACAGGGAACTATGGCTACACCTTC. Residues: CASSEWGTGNYGYTF.

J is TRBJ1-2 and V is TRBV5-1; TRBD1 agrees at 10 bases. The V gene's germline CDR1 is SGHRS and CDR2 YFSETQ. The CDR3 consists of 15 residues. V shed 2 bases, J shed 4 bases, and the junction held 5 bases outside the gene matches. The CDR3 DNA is TGCGCCAGCAGCTTCCGGGGGGACAGGGGCTATGGCTACACCTTC. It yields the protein CASSFRGDRGYGYTF.

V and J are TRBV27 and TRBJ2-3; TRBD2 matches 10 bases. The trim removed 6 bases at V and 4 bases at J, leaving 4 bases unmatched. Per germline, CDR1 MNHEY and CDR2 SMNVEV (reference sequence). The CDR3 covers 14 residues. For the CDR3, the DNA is TGTGCCAGCAGAAGCGGGGGGGCTCCAGATACGCAGTATTTT. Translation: CASRSGGAPDTQYF.

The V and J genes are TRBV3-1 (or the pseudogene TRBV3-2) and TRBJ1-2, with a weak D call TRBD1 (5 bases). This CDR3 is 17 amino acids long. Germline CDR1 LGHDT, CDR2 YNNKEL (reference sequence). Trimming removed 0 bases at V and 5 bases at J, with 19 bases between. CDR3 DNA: TGTGCCAGCAGCCAAGATCCCTTTCTAGACAGAGAGTATGGCTACACCTTC. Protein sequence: CASSQDPFLDREYGYTF.